This T cell receptor beta chain was captured by sequencing in a study of T cell repertoires in cytomegalovirus infection. Overall study: A matching HLA type, together with CMV infection, was signaled by public TCR beta signatures.

This CDR3 is built from 15 residues. V was pared by 5 bases and J by 10 bases, with 11 bases of the junction left unmatched. Germline V gene sequence: CDR1 SEHNR, CDR2 FQNEAQ (reference sequence). Points from the study as a whole: HLA-C-restricted CMV-specific TCR beta clonotypes prevailed in the ex vivo response. Summed frequency of public TCR beta families distinguished CMV carriers with the relevant HLA.

MiXCR, run by TCRdb on the reads, gives a single entry per CDR3 protein. There are roughly 500,000 distinct CDR3 sequences in the sample; around 11% occur only once, and 10% lies in the top ten. Many counts were recorded for this clonotype. Its antigen is not identified. Material for sequencing was PBMCs. This TCR was sampled from a human donor in good health (CMV status not recorded). Some clones in this sample may be carry-over from other donors' samples. The V gene is TRBV7-9, the J gene TRBJ1-6; 7 nucleotides agree with TRBD1. CDR3 nucleotide sequence: TGTGCCAGCAGCCCTGGGACAGTTGTGGTGTCACCCCTCCACTTT. Protein sequence: CASSPGTVVVSPLHF.